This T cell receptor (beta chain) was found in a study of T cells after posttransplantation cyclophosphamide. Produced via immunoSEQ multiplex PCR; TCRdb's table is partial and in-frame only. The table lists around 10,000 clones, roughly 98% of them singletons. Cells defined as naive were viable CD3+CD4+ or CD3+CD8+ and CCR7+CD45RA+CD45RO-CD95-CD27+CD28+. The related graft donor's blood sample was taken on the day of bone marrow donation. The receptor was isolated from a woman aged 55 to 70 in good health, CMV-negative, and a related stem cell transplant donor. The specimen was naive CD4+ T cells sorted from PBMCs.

This CDR3 reads CASEDSHYEQYF. CDR3 nucleotide sequence: TGTGCCAGCGAGGACAGCCACTACGAGCAGTACTTC. V is TRBV6-6 and J is TRBJ2-7; D perhaps matches TRBD1 (6 bases). Trimming stripped 8 bases from V and 3 bases from J, with 11 bases between. The germline V gene has CDR1 MNHNY and CDR2 SVGAGI (reference sequence). The CDR3 contains 12 residues.